This T cell receptor (beta chain) was sequenced for a study of cytomegalovirus exposure and HLA in healthy donors. Primers included in the PCR were 60 Vbeta and 13 Jbeta primers. Sequencing was performed with immunoSEQ multiplex PCR; in TCRdb, only in-frame clones are kept and a portion is missing. The profile shows 170,000 or so clones, roughly 81% of them singletons. CDR3 length: 17 residues. Germline CDR1 SNHLY, CDR2 FYNNEI. The V end was cut by 6 bases, the J end by 8 bases, with 26 bases between. The gene calls are TRBV2 and TRBJ2-1; the D gene is possibly TRBD1 (6 bases). The sample comprised PBMCs. This TCR was recovered from a girl between 5 and 17 years old in good health and CMV-seropositive. As DNA, the CDR3 is TGTGCCAGCAGCGGAAAACAGGGCAGATGGGTGGGCGATGAGCAGTTCTTC. It specifies CASSGKQGRWVGDEQFF. Using reference TRBV2 and TRBJ2-1 for the parts outside the CDR3, the full variable domain is EPEVTQTPSHQVTQMGQEVILRCVPISNHLYFYWYRQILGQKVEFLVSFYNNEISEKSEIFDDQFSVERPDGSNFTLKIRSTKLEDSAMYFCASSGKQGRWVGDEQFFGPGTRLTVL.